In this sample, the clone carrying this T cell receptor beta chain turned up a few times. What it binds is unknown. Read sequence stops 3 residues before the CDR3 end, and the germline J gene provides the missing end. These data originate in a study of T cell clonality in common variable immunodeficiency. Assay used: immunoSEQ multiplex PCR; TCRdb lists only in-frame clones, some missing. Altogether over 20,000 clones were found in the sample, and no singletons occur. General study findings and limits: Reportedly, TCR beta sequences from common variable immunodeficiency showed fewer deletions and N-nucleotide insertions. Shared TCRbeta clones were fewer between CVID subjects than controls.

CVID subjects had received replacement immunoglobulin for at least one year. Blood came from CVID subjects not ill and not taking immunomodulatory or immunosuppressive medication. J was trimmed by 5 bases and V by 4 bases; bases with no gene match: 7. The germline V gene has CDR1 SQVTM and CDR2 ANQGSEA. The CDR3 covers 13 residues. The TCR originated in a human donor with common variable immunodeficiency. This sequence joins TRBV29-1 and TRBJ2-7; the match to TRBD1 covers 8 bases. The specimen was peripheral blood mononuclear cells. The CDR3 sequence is CSVGRGQLDEQYF. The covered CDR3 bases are TGCAGCGTTGGCAGGGGGCAGTTGGACGAG.